These 18 T cell receptor beta chains were sequenced from one sample in a study of T cell responses to AZD1222 COVID-19 vaccine. The repertoire was sequenced with immunoSEQ multiplex PCR; TCRdb's copy has only in-frame clones and lacks some. Altogether approximately 100,000 clones are present, just over 85% being singletons, with the ten largest covering about 1.4%. The sequenced sample was peripheral blood, obtained on day 0 of AZD1222 vaccination. These receptors were collected from an adult in good health.

The chain combines TRBV6-5 with TRBJ1-1; tentative D call: TRBD1 (6 bases). From germline, CDR1 is MNHEY and CDR2 SVGAGI. The CDR3 is made up of 13 amino acids. Trimming shortened V by 6 bases and J by 1 base, and 9 bases separated the two germline ends. For the CDR3, the DNA is TGTGCCAGCAGGAGGGGACAGAACACTGAAGCTTTCTTT. The encoded protein is CASRRGQNTEAFF.

CDR3 sequence reads: CASSLAKNIQYF. The CDR3 coding sequence is TGTGCCAGCAGTTTGGCCAAAAACATTCAGTACTTC. The chain uses TRBV28 and TRBJ2-4, with D hard to call. This CDR3 spans 12 amino acids. Trimming stripped 3 bases from V and 1 base from J, with 1 base between. Germline V gene lookup returns CDR1 MDHEN and CDR2 SYDVKM.

The chain combines TRBV15 with TRBJ1-5; 7 nucleotides align to TRBD1. Losses at the gene ends were 8 bases for V and 2 bases for J; bases not matched to a gene: 6. Germline V gives CDR1 LNHNV, CDR2 YYDKDF (reference sequence). The CDR3 consists of 14 residues. CDR3 amino acids: CATRQGAGNQPQHF. DNA for the CDR3: TGTGCCACCCGACAGGGAGCCGGCAATCAGCCCCAGCATTTT. The whole variable domain, remainder taken from reference TRBV15 and TRBJ1-5, is DAMVIQNPRYQVTQFGKPVTLSCSQTLNHNVMYWYQQKSSQAPKLLFHYYDKDFNNEADTPDNFQSRRPNTSFCFLDIRSPGLGDTAMYLCATRQGAGNQPQHFGDGTRLSIL.

This chain links TRBV7-2 with TRBJ2-7, with D perhaps assigned TRBD1 or TRBD2 (6 bases each). V shed 4 bases and J shed 1 base, with 11 bases lying between them. The V gene's germline CDR1 is SGHTA and CDR2 FQGNSA. The CDR3 is 14 residues long. This chain's CDR3 is CASSWGAGSYEQYF. The CDR3 DNA reads TGTGCCAGCAGCTGGGGGGCGGGTTCCTACGAGCAGTACTTC.

V gene TRBV18 combines with J gene TRBJ1-6; D unclear. Trimming stripped 2 bases from V and 1 base from J, with 6 bases between. CDR1 is KGHSH and CDR2 is LQKENI in the germline V gene. This CDR3 spans 15 amino acids. The CDR3 loop is CASSPGPSYNSPLHF. In DNA form, the CDR3 reads TGTGCCAGCTCACCAGGACCGTCCTATAATTCACCCCTCCACTTT.

The chain uses TRBV7-2 and TRBJ2-7; D not resolved. With 6 bases removed from V and 6 bases from J, the gap between germline ends came to 12 bases. The CDR3 extends over 12 amino acids. Per the germline V gene, CDR1 is SGHTA and CDR2 is FQGNSA. CDR3 sequence (DNA): TGTGCCAGCAGTGATACGTGGGGCGAGCAGTACTTC. It yields the protein CASSDTWGEQYF.

The chain recombines TRBV21-1 with TRBJ1-5; TRBD1, as called in the table, went unchecked against the DNA. TRBV21-1 represents a pseudogene. The CDR3 extends over 17 amino acids. The CDR3 loop reads CASFKGTGRLGNQPQHF. CDR3 bases: TGTGCCAGCTTTAAAGGGACAGGGAGATTGGGCAATCAGCCCCAGCATTTT.

The V gene is TRBV12-3 or TRBV12-4, the J gene TRBJ2-5, with D possibly being TRBD2 (6 bases). This CDR3 spans 13 amino acids. Trimming cost V 5 bases and J 1 base, with 8 bases left between them. CDR3 loop: CASSGTAQETQYF. In DNA form, the CDR3 reads TGTGCCAGCAGTGGGACTGCCCAAGAGACCCAGTACTTC.

This chain uses TRBV5-1 with TRBJ2-3, with D tentatively TRBD1 (6 bases). Germline CDR1 SGHRS, CDR2 YFSETQ. V lost 2 bases and J lost 2, with 12 bases in between. There are 15 residues in the CDR3. DNA for the CDR3: TGCGCCAGCAGCTTCTCCGGACAGCTCACAGATACGCAGTATTTT. Translated, it gives CASSFSGQLTDTQYF.

This clone has only one observation. The chain joins TRBV7-2 to TRBJ2-5; TRBD2 aligns across 8 bases. In germline, CDR1 is SGHTA, CDR2 FQGNSA. The CDR3 extends over 14 amino acids. J lost 1 base, V lost 5 bases, and 3 bases had no gene match. For the CDR3, the DNA is TGTGCCAGCAGCACCCGGGGGGGCCAAGAGACCCAGTACTTC. Protein: CASSTRGGQETQYF.

The V call is TRBV2, the J call TRBJ1-1; D uncertain. Per germline, CDR1 SNHLY and CDR2 FYNNEI. V lost 1 base, J lost 0 bases, and 12 bases lay in between. This CDR3 comprises 16 residues. DNA for the CDR3: TGTGCCAGCAGTGAAGGAGTGAGGACCGTGAACACTGAAGCTTTCTTT. Protein product: CASSEGVRTVNTEAFF.

The gene calls are TRBV25-1 and TRBJ1-1; possibly TRBD1 for D (6 bases). CDR3 length equals 16 residues. V lost 1 base and J lost 0, with 12 bases in between. In germline, CDR1 is MGHDK, CDR2 SYGVNS. The CDR3 spells CASSESFGTLNTEAFF. In nucleotides, the CDR3 is TGTGCCAGCAGTGAATCTTTTGGGACACTGAACACTGAAGCTTTCTTT. Filled out from reference TRBV25-1 and TRBJ1-1, the complete variable domain reads EADIYQTPRYLVIGTGKKITLECSQTMGHDKMYWYQQDPGMELHLIHYSYGVNSTEKGDLSSESTVSRIRTEHFPLTLESARPSHTSQYLCASSESFGTLNTEAFFGQGTRLTVV.

The chain joins TRBV28 to TRBJ1-2, with 8 nucleotides matching TRBD1. The V gene's germline CDR1 is MDHEN and CDR2 SYDVKM. Unmatched junction bases numbered 5, after V lost 10 bases and J lost 4 bases. This CDR3 is 12 amino acids long. The CDR3 reads CAIRDRSYGYTF. CDR3 DNA: TGTGCCATCCGGGACAGGAGCTATGGCTACACCTTC.

The chain uses TRBV28 and TRBJ2-5; 7 positions match TRBD1. V lost 7 bases, J lost 6 bases, and 8 bases stayed unmatched. The CDR3 covers 13 residues. The germline CDR1 and CDR2 sequences are MDHEN and SYDVKM. CDR3: CASIAGGRKTQYF. In DNA form, the CDR3 reads TGTGCCAGCATAGCAGGGGGTAGGAAGACCCAGTACTTC.

The sample holds one count of this clone. The rearrangement joins TRBV29-1 to TRBJ1-5, with TRBD1 identical over 11 bases. V shed 7 bases and J 2 bases; nucleotides not matched to a gene: 1. CDR3 length: 13 residues. Germline V CDR1 and CDR2: SQVTM, ANQGSEA. CDR3 sequence reads: CSGGQGGNQPQHF. CDR3 DNA: TGCAGCGGGGGACAGGGGGGCAATCAGCCCCAGCATTTT.

The rearrangement links TRBV28 to TRBJ2-3; possibly TRBD2 for D (6 bases). Deletions cut 5 bases from V and 6 bases from J, with 12 bases between. The germline gives CDR1 MDHEN, CDR2 SYDVKM. CDR3 length equals 13 residues. CDR3 sequence: CASSGLGRDTQYF. As DNA, the CDR3 is TGTGCCAGCAGTGGACTGGGGAGGGATACGCAGTATTTT.

CDR3 sequence: CASRPGRMNTEAFF. DNA of the CDR3: TGTGCCAGCAGACCGGGCCGCATGAACACTGAAGCTTTCTTT. The chain carries TRBV2 and TRBJ1-1; D gene ambiguous. Per germline, CDR1 SNHLY and CDR2 FYNNEI. V lost 6 bases, J lost 0 bases, and 11 bases lay in between. This CDR3 is built from 14 residues.

CDR3 DNA sequence: TGTGCCAGCACCTCCCCCGGACAGGGCTCTGGAAACACCATATATTTT. Translated: CASTSPGQGSGNTIYF. The rearrangement uses TRBV28 and TRBJ1-3, with TRBD1 identical over 8 bases. The CDR3 has 16 residues. CDR1 is MDHEN, CDR2 SYDVKM, per germline. The V segment lost 7 bases and the J segment 0 bases; nucleotides outside the gene matches: 8.